The 16 T cell receptor beta chains reported below all come from one sample, sequenced in a study of cytomegalovirus exposure and HLA in healthy donors (TCRdb year 2017). The library was obtained by the immunoSEQ multiplex PCR assay. For the multiplex PCR, a mixture combining 60 forward primers for TCR Vbeta segments and 13 reverse primers for TCR Jbeta segments was used. This is the immuneACCESS table as TCRdb keeps it, with only in-frame sequences that have V and J called. A part of the clones is gone; compared with another copy, unresolved V genes explain less than half, and the rest is unexplained. Here the sample has roughly 78,000 clones; around 64% occur a single time. The ten largest account for 20% to 25% of the sample. Sample: PBMCs. These receptors were collected from a man aged 35 to 55 in good health and CMV-seropositive.

This clone is a singleton in its sample. The chain couples TRBV10-3 to TRBJ2-3; D perhaps matches TRBD1 (5 bases). Germline V gene lookup returns CDR1 ENHRY and CDR2 SYGVKD. The CDR3 is made up of 15 amino acids. Trimming removed 3 bases from V and 0 bases from J, with 10 bases in between. The CDR3 region is CAISDGWGSTDTQYF. The DNA for the CDR3 is TGTGCCATCAGTGATGGGTGGGGCAGCACAGATACGCAGTATTTT.

The chain couples TRBV5-4 to TRBJ2-2; possibly TRBD1 for D (5 bases). Germline lookup yields CDR1 SGHNT and CDR2 YYREEE (reference sequence). The CDR3 covers 16 residues. V dropped 1 base and J dropped 8 bases, with 18 bases sitting between them. CDR3 protein: CASSLPSFRGLGELFF. CDR3 DNA: TGTGCCAGCAGCTTGCCCTCCTTTAGGGGCTTAGGGGAGCTGTTTTTT.

The chain employs TRBV28 and TRBJ1-6, with a possible D match to TRBD1 (6 bases). The V end lost 6 bases, the J end lost 7 bases, and 19 bases lay between the germline ends. The CDR3 is 16 amino acids. CDR1 and CDR2 (germline): MDHEN, SYDVKM. This CDR3 reads CASSRTPGGTNSPLHF. CDR3 nucleotide sequence: TGTGCCAGCAGCCGAACCCCGGGGGGCACGAATTCACCCCTCCACTTT.

The rearrangement links TRBV7-9 to TRBJ1-2; D unresolved. V lost 1 base and J 7 bases, leaving 7 bases between the germline ends. The CDR3 sequence is 12 residues long. Germline-derived CDR1 and CDR2 are SEHNR and FQNEAQ (reference sequence). The CDR3 here is CASSLGSSGYTF. The CDR3 nucleotides are TGTGCCAGCAGCTTAGGGTCCAGTGGCTACACCTTC.

The rearrangement joins TRBV19 to TRBJ1-3; D is undetermined. CDR3 length: 14 residues. V was shortened by 6 bases and J by 4 bases, with 13 bases between the two germline ends. From germline, CDR1 is LNHDA and CDR2 SQIVND (reference sequence). The CDR3 region is CASSTKARGNTIYF. CDR3 DNA: TGTGCCAGTAGCACGAAGGCGCGGGGAAACACCATATATTTT.

For the CDR3, the DNA is TGTGCCAGCACCCTACAAAAATGGGGACAGGGCCCTCAGCCCCAGCATTTT. Encoded protein: CASTLQKWGQGPQPQHF. The V call is TRBV28, the J call TRBJ1-5; 9 nucleotides line up with TRBD1. Germline lookup yields CDR1 MDHEN and CDR2 SYDVKM. Trimming removed 7 bases from V and 6 bases from J; junction bases left unmatched: 16. CDR3 size: 17 residues.

The chain links TRBV15 to TRBJ1-2; D is unclear. Trimming shortened V by 0 bases and J by 0 bases, and 14 bases separated the two germline ends. Germline CDR1 LNHNV, CDR2 YYDKDF (reference sequence). The CDR3 is made up of 17 amino acids. CDR3 region: CATSRDRMTATNYGYTF. The CDR3 DNA follows: TGTGCCACCAGCAGAGATCGGATGACTGCAACTAACTATGGCTACACCTTC.

This clone was recorded at least ten times. V gene TRBV5-6 combines with J gene TRBJ2-1; the D is unclear. V dropped 5 bases and J dropped 7 bases, with 28 bases sitting between them. The CDR3 covers 18 residues. The V gene's germline CDR1 is SGHDT and CDR2 YYEEEE. CDR3 sequence: CASSFRPSRRGGVNEQFF. The CDR3 DNA follows: TGTGCCAGCAGTTTCCGCCCGTCCCGACGCGGCGGCGTGAATGAGCAGTTCTTC. The variable domain in full, completed from reference TRBV5-6 and TRBJ2-1, reads DAGVTQSPTHLIKTRGQQVTLRCSPKSGHDTVSWYQQALGQGPQFIFQYYEEEERQRGNFPDRFSGHQFPNYSSELNVNALLLGDSALYLCASSFRPSRRGGVNEQFFGPGTRLTVL.

The rearrangement links TRBV5-4 to TRBJ1-3; the D gene is possibly TRBD1 (6 bases). V shed 1 base and J shed 0 bases, with 14 bases lying between them. This CDR3 is built from 17 residues. Germline values: CDR1 SGHNT, CDR2 YYREEE (reference sequence). CDR3: CASSLKPGASSGNTIYF. DNA for the CDR3: TGTGCCAGCAGCTTGAAACCAGGGGCGAGCTCTGGAAACACCATATATTTT.

CDR3 sequence (DNA): TGCGCCAGCAGCTTTGGCGCGGGGGCAGATACGCAGTATTTT. It is translated as CASSFGAGADTQYF. This chain links TRBV5-1 with TRBJ2-3; 7 bases line up with TRBD2. This CDR3 is 14 amino acids long. Germline assignment: CDR1 SGHRS and CDR2 YFSETQ. V lost 2 bases and J lost 4; bases outside the gene matches: 4.

This chain's CDR3 is CASSLGGGSAYGYTF. DNA for the CDR3: TGTGCCAGCAGCTTAGGGGGGGGGTCGGCCTATGGCTACACCTTC. The rearrangement uses TRBV7-8 and TRBJ1-2; D possibly corresponds to TRBD1 (5 bases). This CDR3 is built from 15 residues. Germline assignment: CDR1 SGHVS and CDR2 FQNEAQ. V was trimmed by 1 base and J by 4 bases, leaving 13 bases between them.

This clone has just a few counts. This chain links TRBV27 with TRBJ2-7; D is possibly TRBD1 (5 bases). Germline CDR1 MNHEY, CDR2 SMNVEV (reference sequence). This CDR3 has 12 amino acids. The ends were cut back, 5 bases at V and 9 bases at J, with 14 bases in the middle. The CDR3 region is CASSHDRSRQYF. CDR3 sequence (DNA): TGTGCCAGCAGTCACGACAGATCAAGGCAGTACTTC.

This chain links TRBV9 with TRBJ1-1; maybe TRBD1 (6 bases). Germline V gene sequence: CDR1 SGDLS, CDR2 YYNGEE. The CDR3 runs 15 residues. V shed 0 bases and J shed 3 bases, with 12 bases lying between them. The DNA for the CDR3 is TGTGCCAGCAGCGTAGTACAGGGCGGCTACACTGAAGCTTTCTTT. Amino acids: CASSVVQGGYTEAFF.

This clone showed up just once. The V and J genes are TRBV7-2 and TRBJ2-5, with D perhaps TRBD2 (6 bases). This CDR3 spans 15 amino acids. CDR1 is SGHTA and CDR2 is FQGNSA in the germline V gene. Trimming cost V 1 base and J 1 base, with 10 bases left between them. CDR3 in DNA: TGTGCCAGCAGCTTAGTAGCGGATCCCCAAGAGACCCAGTACTTC. Its translation: CASSLVADPQETQYF.

V usage is TRBV5-1 and J usage is TRBJ1-4; a possible D gene is TRBD1 (5 bases). Germline V gene data show CDR1 as SGHRS and CDR2 as YFSETQ. V gave up 6 bases and J gave up 2 bases, with 14 bases separating them. There are 15 residues in the CDR3. The CDR3 DNA reads TGCGCCAGCAATCAGGGAGGGGCGACTAATGAAAAACTGTTTTTT. This sequence encodes CASNQGGATNEKLFF.

The chain uses TRBV4-1 and TRBJ1-1; D not certain. Looked up from germline, CDR1 is MGHRA and CDR2 is YSYEKL. CDR3 size: 17 residues. V was clipped by 0 bases and J by 2 bases, with 16 bases between them. The CDR3 DNA sequence: TGCGCCAGCAGCCAAGATATGCGGTTGGATGTAAACACTGAAGCTTTCTTT. Amino acid sequence: CASSQDMRLDVNTEAFF.